This is a list of T cell receptor beta chains from one sample in a study of blood T cell repertoires in COVID-19. Here immunoSEQ multiplex PCR was the method, and the copy in TCRdb shows in-frame clones only, minus some. The sample shows hundreds of thousands of clones, about 91% of them seen only once. The material sequenced was peripheral blood. The receptors stem from a man aged 18-30 years with COVID-19, enrolled during active disease. CDR3s include the opening cysteine and the closing phenylalanine or tryptophan. Fields, in order: V gene, J gene, clone size, D gene, CDR3 DNA, CDR3 protein. D genes are given only for firm matches. Not every row has a clone size; where given, it reads once, few, many or a size class.

V: TRBV7-8
J: TRBJ1-2
size: -
D: TRBD1
DNA: TGTGCCAGCAGCCCGAGGGACAGGGGTAACTATGGCTACACCTTC
CDR3: CASSPRDRGNYGYTF

V: TRBV13
J: TRBJ2-6
size: -
D: -
DNA: TGTGCCAGCAGCTACGGGACATCTGGGGCCAACGTCCTGACTTTC
CDR3: CASSYGTSGANVLTF

V: TRBV23-1
J: TRBJ2-1
size: once
D: TRBD2
DNA: TGCGCCAGCAGTCATGGGGGGGTCAGGGAATACAATGAGCAGTTCTTC
CDR3: CASSHGGVREYNEQFF

V: TRBV7-8
J: TRBJ2-2
size: -
D: TRBD2
DNA: TGTGCCAGCAATGAACTAGCGGGAAACACCGGGGAGCTGTTTTTT
CDR3: CASNELAGNTGELFF

V: TRBV11-3
J: TRBJ2-7
size: once
D: TRBD1
DNA: TGTGCCAGCAGCCCCAGGGACAGACCCTACGAGCAGTACTTC
CDR3: CASSPRDRPYEQYF

V: TRBV10-2
J: TRBJ2-5
size: -
D: TRBD2
DNA: TGCGCCAGCAGTGATCCCGCCGGGGGGGCAGAGACCCAGTACTTC
CDR3: CASSDPAGGAETQYF

V: TRBV5-6
J: TRBJ2-1
size: -
D: -
DNA: TGTGCCAGCAGCTTGTCCAGCGGGAATGAGCAGTTCTTC
CDR3: CASSLSSGNEQFF

V: TRBV7-8
J: TRBJ2-3
size: -
D: TRBD2
DNA: TGTGCCAGCAGCCCGTTAGCGGGTCCAACCTCAGATACGCAGTATTTT
CDR3: CASSPLAGPTSDTQYF

V: TRBV14
J: TRBJ2-1
size: few
D: -
DNA: TGTGCCAGCAGCCAAGCACTCAACAATGAGCAGTTCTTC
CDR3: CASSQALNNEQFF

V: TRBV28
J: TRBJ1-2
size: -
D: -
DNA: TGTGCCAGCAGCGCGGACTCTACGCGCCATGGCTACACCTTC
CDR3: CASSADSTRHGYTF

V: TRBV7-2
J: TRBJ1-2
size: -
D: TRBD1
DNA: TGTGCCAGCAGCCCAAACAGGGGCCTCCACTATGGCTACACCTTC
CDR3: CASSPNRGLHYGYTF

V: TRBV28
J: TRBJ1-2
size: -
D: TRBD1
DNA: TGTGCCAGCAGAGCCGGGACAGGGAACTATGGCTACACCTTC
CDR3: CASRAGTGNYGYTF

V: TRBV18
J: TRBJ1-5
size: few
D: -
DNA: TGTGCCAGCTCACCAGCAGGGGACCAGCCCCAGCATTTT
CDR3: CASSPAGDQPQHF

V: TRBV3-1/TRBV3-2
J: TRBJ1-2
size: -
D: TRBD1
DNA: TGTGCCAGCAGCCAAGATCCCCGGGACAGGGGTGACTATGGCTACACCTTC
CDR3: CASSQDPRDRGDYGYTF

V: TRBV5-1
J: TRBJ2-3
size: -
D: TRBD2
DNA: TGCGCCAGCCGCCCCTCGGGGGGAGTAACAGATACGCAGTATTTT
CDR3: CASRPSGGVTDTQYF

V: TRBV3-1/TRBV3-2
J: TRBJ2-1
size: -
D: -
DNA: TGTGCCAGCAGCCAAGGTCCGGCCGGGGTCGGCGAGCAGTTCTTC
CDR3: CASSQGPAGVGEQFF

V: TRBV7-6
J: TRBJ2-3
size: -
D: TRBD2
DNA: TGTGCCAGCAGCCTATGGGAGGGAACAGATACGCAGTATTTT
CDR3: CASSLWEGTDTQYF

V: TRBV2
J: TRBJ2-1
size: -
D: TRBD2
DNA: TGTGCCAGCAGTGGCCCTGGTCCCGGGACTAGCGGCTACAATGAGCAGTTCTTC
CDR3: CASSGPGPGTSGYNEQFF

V: TRBV5-1
J: TRBJ1-2
size: -
D: TRBD1
DNA: TGCGCCAGCAGGGATCCGGGACAGGGGACTAACTATGGCTACACCTTC
CDR3: CASRDPGQGTNYGYTF

V: TRBV6-1
J: TRBJ2-7
size: -
D: -
DNA: TGTGCCAGCAGTGAAGGGACAGCCTACGAGCAGTACTTC
CDR3: CASSEGTAYEQYF

V: TRBV20-1
J: TRBJ2-5
size: -
D: -
DNA: TGCAGTGCTAGTAGGCCCCGACAGATCCAAGAGACCCAGTACTTC
CDR3: CSASRPRQIQETQYF

V: TRBV19
J: TRBJ2-7
size: -
D: -
DNA: TGTGCCAGTAGTATCTCTTCCGACAGCTACGAGCAGTACTTC
CDR3: CASSISSDSYEQYF

V: TRBV7-9
J: TRBJ1-1
size: -
D: -
DNA: TGTGCCAGCAACCCTGAGGAGGTGAACACTGAAGCTTTCTTT
CDR3: CASNPEEVNTEAFF

V: TRBV11-2
J: TRBJ1-6
size: -
D: -
DNA: TGTGCCAGCAGCCATAAACAGGGCCAATCACCCCTCCACTTT
CDR3: CASSHKQGQSPLHF

V: TRBV5-6
J: TRBJ1-1
size: -
D: TRBD1
DNA: TGTGCCAGCAGCTGGGGGGTGACAGGGCTGAACACTGAAGCTTTCTTT
CDR3: CASSWGVTGLNTEAFF

V: TRBV6-2/TRBV6-3
J: TRBJ2-3
size: -
D: -
DNA: TGTGCCAGCAGTTACCCCTCTACTGATACGCAGTATTTT
CDR3: CASSYPSTDTQYF

V: TRBV12-5
J: TRBJ1-1
size: -
D: -
DNA: TGTGCTAGTGGTTTGAACCTTCGGGGGGCGAACACTGAAGCTTTCTTT
CDR3: CASGLNLRGANTEAFF

V: TRBV5-1
J: TRBJ2-7
size: -
D: -
DNA: TGCGCCAGCACCAGAGACACGAGCTCCTACGAGCAGTACTTC
CDR3: CASTRDTSSYEQYF

V: TRBV6-2/TRBV6-3
J: TRBJ2-3
size: few
D: TRBD2
DNA: TGTGCCAGCAGTTATGCGCTGCGGGAGGGTCCGGTGAGCACAGATACGCAGTATTTT
CDR3: CASSYALREGPVSTDTQYF

V: TRBV6-5
J: TRBJ2-2
size: -
D: TRBD2
DNA: TGTGCCAGCAGCCAGGAGCTAGCGGGAACCGGGGAGCTGTTTTTT
CDR3: CASSQELAGTGELFF

V: TRBV6-2/TRBV6-3
J: TRBJ2-3
size: -
D: TRBD2
DNA: TGTGCCAGCAGTTACACTAGCGGGGGCAGCACAGATACGCAGTATTTT
CDR3: CASSYTSGGSTDTQYF

V: TRBV10-3
J: TRBJ2-1
size: -
D: TRBD2
DNA: TGTGCCATCAGTCGACTAGCGGGGGACAATGAGCAGTTCTTC
CDR3: CAISRLAGDNEQFF

V: TRBV29-1
J: TRBJ2-7
size: -
D: TRBD2
DNA: TGCAGCGTTCTGGGACTAGCGGGTAGCGAGCAGTACTTC
CDR3: CSVLGLAGSEQYF

V: TRBV10-2
J: TRBJ1-1
size: -
D: TRBD1
DNA: TGCGCCAGCAGTGGGGGGCCGGCAGGGGGCGATACCTGGGGCACTGAAGCTTTCTTT
CDR3: CASSGGPAGGDTWGTEAFF

V: TRBV5-4
J: TRBJ2-7
size: -
D: TRBD1
DNA: TGTGCCAGCAGCCACAGGACAGGCGAGCAGTACTTC
CDR3: CASSHRTGEQYF

V: TRBV21-1
J: TRBJ1-3
size: -
D: -
DNA: TGTGCCAGCAGCAAAAAAGAGGCAGGGGAAAAACCTACTGGAAACACCATATATTTT
CDR3: CASSKKEAGEKPTGNTIYF

V: TRBV27
J: TRBJ2-2
size: -
D: TRBD2
DNA: TGTGCCACTCAATTACTAGCGGGGGGGGCCGGGGAGCTGTTTTTT
CDR3: CATQLLAGGAGELFF

V: TRBV4-1
J: TRBJ2-7
size: -
D: TRBD1
DNA: TGCGCCAGCAGCCAGGAAACAGGGGGCTCGGACGAGCAGTACTTC
CDR3: CASSQETGGSDEQYF

V: TRBV13
J: TRBJ2-1
size: -
D: TRBD2
DNA: TGTGCCAGCAGCCTGCCGGGACTAGCGGCTCACAATGAGCAGTTCTTC
CDR3: CASSLPGLAAHNEQFF

V: TRBV24-1
J: TRBJ2-4
size: -
D: -
DNA: TGTGCCACCAGTGATACCGGGTCCCGGGAGAACATTCAGTACTTC
CDR3: CATSDTGSRENIQYF

V: TRBV11-3
J: TRBJ2-3
size: -
D: TRBD1
DNA: TGTGCCAGCAGCGAGAGGGGGCCAGATACGCAGTATTTT
CDR3: CASSERGPDTQYF

V: TRBV15
J: TRBJ1-2
size: -
D: -
DNA: TGTGCCACCAGCGGGGGGCGGGGGCTTAGCTATGGCTACACCTTC
CDR3: CATSGGRGLSYGYTF

V: TRBV7-8
J: TRBJ2-3
size: -
D: -
DNA: TGTGCCAGCAGCCCATTGGAGAGCACAGATACGCAGTATTTT
CDR3: CASSPLESTDTQYF

V: TRBV7-3
J: TRBJ2-1
size: -
D: TRBD2
DNA: TGTGCCAGCAGTTCGACGGGACTAGCGAGGGAGCAGTTCTTC
CDR3: CASSSTGLAREQFF

V: TRBV5-1
J: TRBJ2-1
size: -
D: TRBD2
DNA: TGCGCCAGCAGCTGGGGAGTAGCGGGCGAATACAATGAGCAGTTCTTC
CDR3: CASSWGVAGEYNEQFF

V: TRBV19
J: TRBJ1-2
size: -
D: -
DNA: TGTGCCAGTAGGCCCACGGGGGGCTATGGCTACACCTTC
CDR3: CASRPTGGYGYTF

V: TRBV29-1
J: TRBJ2-1
size: -
D: TRBD1
DNA: TGCAGCGTGGCCGGGACAGGGGAGACCCATGAGCAGTTCTTC
CDR3: CSVAGTGETHEQFF

V: TRBV19
J: TRBJ1-6
size: once
D: TRBD1
DNA: TGTGCCAGTAGTGAGACAGGGTATAATTCACCCCTCCACTTT
CDR3: CASSETGYNSPLHF

V: TRBV27
J: TRBJ1-3
size: -
D: -
DNA: TGTGCCAGCAGATCCCTGAAGAGGGGACTGAACACTGGAAACACCATATATTTT
CDR3: CASRSLKRGLNTGNTIYF

V: TRBV7-9
J: TRBJ2-1
size: -
D: -
DNA: TGTGCCAGCAGCCCATCGCGCAATGAGCAGTTCTTC
CDR3: CASSPSRNEQFF

V: TRBV2
J: TRBJ1-1
size: -
D: -
DNA: TGTGCCAGCAGTGTAGGGGGGGCGAACACTGAAGCTTTCTTT
CDR3: CASSVGGANTEAFF

V: TRBV6-5
J: TRBJ2-7
size: -
D: -
DNA: TGTGCCAGCAGGCGCGACTACGAGCAGTACTTC
CDR3: CASRRDYEQYF